This T cell receptor (beta chain) was sequenced for a study of OX40 agonist ivuxolimab in advanced cancers. Whole-study results and caveats: Clonal expansion by week 6 occurred in CD4+ and CD8+ blood T cells (at 0.1 to 3.0 mg/kg). There were also nonresponders showing low normalized T-cell clonal expansion. On average, CD8+ T cells showed a greater number of expanded clones than CD4+.

Assay used: immunoSEQ multiplex PCR; TCRdb lists only in-frame clones, some missing. The top ten hold 7.2% of the sample, which has approximately 15,000 clones, about 91% seen once. V shed 0 bases and J shed 6 bases, with 16 bases lying between them. This CDR3 region has 15 residues. Germline V gene lookup returns CDR1 SGHDT and CDR2 YYEEEE. On this clone itself: Antigen specificity is unknown.

The specimen comprised CD4+ or CD8+ T cells sorted from blood, sampled in a trial of the OX40 agonist ivuxolimab. This clonotype was sampled from an adult with an advanced solid tumor such as melanoma, head and neck, liver or kidney cancer. This chain links TRBV5-6 with TRBJ2-7, with D maybe TRBD1 (6 bases). In nucleotides, the CDR3 is TGTGCCAGCAGCTTGGGACCAGGGGCCGTGGGCGAGCAGTACTTC. Encoded protein: CASSLGPGAVGEQYF.